This T cell receptor (beta chain) was found in a study of blood T cell repertoires in COVID-19. Study information: Samples taken during acute and convalescent COVID-19 were collected in the United States, Italy and Spain.

Assay used: immunoSEQ multiplex PCR; TCRdb lists only in-frame clones, some missing. The data show 150,000 or so clones, with roughly 80% seen just once and approximately 2.9% held by the top ten. CDR3 length: 15 residues. Trimming stripped 5 bases from V and 1 base from J, with 11 bases between. CDR1 is SGHNT and CDR2 is YENEEA in the germline V gene. The material sequenced was peripheral blood. The TCR originated in an elderly woman with acute or convalescent COVID-19. The V and J genes are TRBV11-3 and TRBJ2-2, with a tentative D call TRBD1 (5 bases). CDR3 sequence (DNA): TGTGCCAGCAGCCCCCGACAGAAGAACACCGGGGAGCTGTTTTTT. Residues: CASSPRQKNTGELFF.